This passage covers 9 T cell receptor beta chains from one sample sequenced in a study of graft-versus-host responses after intestinal transplantation. These receptors' antigens are unknown. This table comes from immunoSEQ multiplex PCR, and its TCRdb copy is limited to in-frame clones, with some not included. The sample yields around 110,000 clones, approximately 90% seen once. The source material was unstimulated CD4+ T cells sorted from spleen or lymph node cells, sampled before intestinal transplant. These receptors originate from a human donor who received an intestinal transplant.

This chain joins TRBV2 and TRBJ2-7; maybe TRBD2 (6 bases). Germline loops: CDR1 SNHLY, CDR2 FYNNEI. This CDR3 is 13 amino acids long. Trimming stripped 5 bases from V and 3 bases from J, with 11 bases between. This CDR3 is CASSLAPYYEQYF. The CDR3 DNA sequence: TGTGCCAGCAGTCTAGCGCCCTACTACGAGCAGTACTTC.

This clone came up once. V usage is TRBV15 and J usage is TRBJ1-2; TRBD1 matches at 7 bases. The CDR3 extends over 14 amino acids. The germline gives CDR1 LNHNV, CDR2 YYDKDF (reference sequence). After removal of 5 bases from V and 7 bases from J, the junction contained 10 bases not matched to a gene. Here the CDR3 DNA reads TGTGCCACCAGCCCAGACAGGGTCAGAGGTGGCTACACCTTC. It translates to CATSPDRVRGGYTF.

The chain uses TRBV6-5 and TRBJ2-3, with TRBD2 identical over 11 bases. Unmatched junction bases numbered 6, after V lost 2 bases and J lost 5 bases. CDR1 and CDR2 (germline): MNHEY, SVGAGI. This CDR3 is 16 amino acids long. The CDR3 loop is CASSYVVLAGEDTQYF. CDR3 bases: TGTGCCAGCAGTTACGTTGTACTAGCGGGAGAAGATACGCAGTATTTT.

The chain uses TRBV6-5 and TRBJ2-2, with TRBD1 as a possible D gene (7 bases). The germline gives CDR1 MNHEY, CDR2 SVGAGI. With 4 bases removed from V and 6 bases from J, the gap between germline ends came to 12 bases. The CDR3 is 14 residues long. The CDR3 protein is CASSWQGGPGELFF. Written as DNA, the CDR3 is TGTGCCAGCAGTTGGCAGGGGGGCCCCGGGGAGCTGTTTTTT.

With regard to this clone: One end of the junction fails to match germline, which may point to a read error. This chain joins TRBV7-2 and TRBJ1-2, with TRBD1 matching 9 bases. This CDR3 has 13 residues. CDR1 and CDR2 (germline): SGHTA, FQGNSA. CDR3 bases: TGTGCCAGCAGCTGGGACAGGGACTACGGCTACACCTTC. Translation: CASSWDRDYGYTF.

This clone was counted between two and nine times. The same CDR3 arises from other DNA sequences in this sample as well. The chain has TRBV30 and TRBJ1-1; TRBD1 aligns across 7 bases. V shed 1 base, J shed 1 base, and the junction held 0 bases outside the gene matches. The length of the CDR3 is 13 residues. Per germline, CDR1 GTSNPN and CDR2 SVGIG (reference sequence). CDR3 in amino acids: CAWSGQGNTEAFF. The CDR3 region has the DNA TGTGCCTGGAGTGGACAGGGGAACACTGAAGCTTTCTTT.

The rearrangement links TRBV9 to TRBJ2-1; 7 nucleotides agree with TRBD1. CDR1 is SGDLS and CDR2 is YYNGEE in the germline V gene. The CDR3 consists of 16 residues. Germline trimming cut 2 bases from V and 5 bases from J; bases unmatched to any gene: 10. This CDR3 is CASSVRGQGGNNEQFF. Written as DNA, the CDR3 is TGTGCCAGCAGCGTGAGGGGGCAAGGGGGAAACAATGAGCAGTTCTTC.

The chain employs TRBV7-9 and TRBJ2-3; D not resolved. CDR1 and CDR2 (germline): SEHNR, FQNEAQ (reference sequence). The CDR3 loop spans 11 amino acids. The V gene lost 4 bases and the J gene lost 4 bases, with 3 bases spanning the gap. CDR3 in amino acids: CASSSSDTQYF. The CDR3 DNA sequence: TGTGCCAGCAGCTCATCAGATACGCAGTATTTT.

The CDR3 spells CASSRGEGNTIYF. The CDR3 region has the DNA TGCGCCAGCAGCCGGGGGGAGGGAAACACCATATATTTT. V and J are TRBV5-1 and TRBJ1-3; D is perhaps TRBD1 (5 bases). V was cut by 4 bases and J by 4 bases, with 9 bases left in between. Germline V gives CDR1 SGHRS, CDR2 YFSETQ. This CDR3 region has 13 residues.